This T cell receptor (beta chain) was profiled in a study of CD8 T cells in ankylosing spondylitis. Study conclusions and caveats: A number of the motif variants had already been described in reactive arthritis synovial fluid and blood. Reportedly, disease-linked clones are significantly enriched in ankylosing spondylitis patients' matched synovial fluid. Within peripheral blood, clones linked to disease were CD8+ and relatively rare. Among TCR beta sequences, a motif of roughly 8 highly homologous variants appeared characteristic of ankylosing spondylitis blood.

By quantitative 5'-RACE with molecular barcodes, the TCR beta libraries were made. TCRdb re-called the 5' RACE reads through MiXCR, storing one row per CDR3 protein. The sample has roughly 470,000 distinct CDR3 sequences, roughly 25% seen once. In regard to this clonotype: Its antigen is unidentified.

The CDR3 is 15 residues long. Germline values: CDR1 SGHTA, CDR2 FQGNSA. Trimming pared 5 bases from V and 4 bases from J, leaving 17 bases between. The chain is built from TRBV7-2 and TRBJ2-5; the D call may be TRBD1 or TRBD2 (5 bases each). This clonotype was obtained from a male donor with ankylosing spondylitis. Source material: blood, either unsorted or a sorted T cell fraction (not recorded which). In nucleotides, the CDR3 is TGTGCCAGCAGCCCCTCTTCCGAGGGGTCAGAGACCCAGTACTTC. Amino acid sequence: CASSPSSEGSETQYF.